The entry below describes one TCR beta chain. The data were obtained in a study of blood T cell repertoires in COVID-19. Study-level background: In each case, the material was cDNA or gDNA derived from T cells, B-cell-depleted T cells, or PBMCs.

Each recovered donor of Cohort 3 presented with two negative PCRs, clearance, or symptom resolution. Sequencing was performed with immunoSEQ multiplex PCR; in TCRdb, only in-frame clones are kept and a portion is missing. The sample lists approximately 300,000 clones; around nine tenths were seen once. The length of the CDR3 is 18 residues. Germline lookup yields CDR1 SGHTA and CDR2 FQGNSA. Trimming pared 5 bases from V and 0 bases from J, leaving 20 bases between. The chain recombines TRBV7-2 with TRBJ1-3; D not certain. Source material: PBMCs or T cells enriched from blood (not recorded which). The sequence was collected from a man aged 55-75 years who had recovered from COVID-19. DNA for the CDR3: TGTGCCAGCAGCCCACCCCTGGCAGTACCTAGCTCTGGAAACACCATATATTTT. This encodes CASSPPLAVPSSGNTIYF.